This T cell receptor beta chain was recovered during a study of OX40 agonist ivuxolimab in advanced cancers. Overall study: Ivuxolimab is an agonistic anti-OX40 (CD134) antibody, and patients were treated with it. Every 2 weeks, ivuxolimab was infused into the patients intravenously at between 0.01 and 10 mg/kg. Study-wide results and caveats: At doses 0.1 to 3.0 mg/kg, CD4+ and CD8+ clones expanded. Mean expanded clone counts were higher in CD8+ than CD4+ T cells.

The V gene lost 3 bases and the J gene lost 3 bases, with 11 bases spanning the gap. Germline CDR1 is LGHNA and CDR2 is YSLEER. The CDR3 is made up of 15 amino acids. Produced via immunoSEQ multiplex PCR; TCRdb's table is partial and in-frame only. The data hold about 82,000 clones, with 85% to 90% observed a single time. This clone was picked up one time. Its antigen is as yet unknown. The clonotype was recovered from an adult with an advanced solid tumor such as melanoma, head and neck, liver or kidney cancer. This specimen was CD4+ or CD8+ T cells sorted from blood, taken in a trial of the OX40 agonist ivuxolimab. The rearrangement joins TRBV4-3 to TRBJ1-4; D gene ambiguous. The CDR3 DNA is TGCGCCAGCAGCCAGACGGCAGGTCCTAATGAAAAACTGTTTTTT. As protein: CASSQTAGPNEKLFF.